This T cell receptor (beta chain) stems from a study of T cell clonotyping in hematopoietic cell transplantation. Worth noting for this clone: Its antigen is unidentified.

V lost 6 bases to trimming and J lost 6 bases; unmatched junction nucleotides: 10. CDR3 length: 15 residues. Germline CDR1 LNHDA, CDR2 SQIVND (reference sequence). The method was immunoSEQ multiplex PCR; TCRdb's version includes in-frame clones alone and lacks a portion of them. Altogether some 40,000 clones are present, roughly 94% being singletons, with the ten largest covering approximately 0.8%. Study observations and caveats: Few recipient clonotypes overlapped donors; over 97% were de novo at given depth. Pathologically expanded recipient clonotypes increased progressively from day 30 to day 180 as diversity fell. Higher Inverse Simpson Index values in graft donor and pretransplant recipient predicted broader posttransplant TCR diversity.

This receptor was taken from a woman aged 45-65 years in good health. Some clones in this sample may be carry-over from other donors' samples. This chain joins TRBV19 and TRBJ1-2; TRBD1 agrees at 10 bases. Sequenced sample: peripheral blood mononuclear cells. Here the CDR3 reads CASSPRGQGHNGYTF. The CDR3 DNA follows: TGTGCCAGTAGCCCGAGGGGACAGGGGCATAATGGCTACACCTTC. The full variable domain, with the rest looked up from reference TRBV19 and TRBJ1-2, is DGGITQSPKYLFRKEGQNVTLSCEQNLNHDAMYWYRQDPGQGLRLIYYSQIVNDFQKGDIAEGYSVSREKKESFPLTVTSAQKNPTAFYLCASSPRGQGHNGYTFGSGTRLTVV.